This paragraph covers one T cell receptor beta chain sequence. The antigen this receptor binds is unknown. Per-base qualities were not stored, and no clone one base away is much larger. The data stem from a study of cytomegalovirus exposure and HLA in healthy donors (dated by TCRdb to the late 2010s). With regard to the full study: According to a later analysis, one platform produced both the roughly 130 validation repertoires and the approximately 670 repertoires of the first cohort. A separate validation cohort of about 110 different subjects was used in addition to the approximately 610-subject first cohort. The study aimed to test whether cataloging public T cell receptors could reveal signatures of past pathogen exposure. The study combined high-throughput TCR immunosequencing, statistical association of individual TCRs with disease status, and machine learning to predict cytomegalovirus infection status. Overall study results and their limits: The validation cohort had no HLA typing available for a later analysis, so co-occurrence within that cohort was assessed over all 120 repertoires. Cytomegalovirus status was reported to be diagnosed by the classifier with high specificity and sensitivity in both the original and validation cohorts. It was suggested by the authors that the approach could potentially be generalized to other disease states and immunological phenotypes. Subsequent analysis determined that TCRs grouped into clusters in the first cohort also showed a tendency toward co-occurrence across the roughly 130 validation repertoires, and about 93% of cluster scores exceeded 0. The study listed 164 TCR beta chains as associated with cytomegalovirus. In vitro tests confirmed that a few of the cytomegalovirus-associated TCR beta chains recognize cytomegalovirus antigens. Across donors, most TCR sequences were observed very rarely, whereas some public TCRs were present in many individuals.

The method was the immunoSEQ multiplex PCR assay. The paper's processing steps were these. A statistical classification framework was built to diagnose cytomegalovirus status from the catalog of TCR beta chain sequences. Held by TCRdb, this immuneACCESS table contains in-frame sequences only and omits some clones. Under half of the omission traces to an unresolved V gene where checked; the cause of the rest is unknown. The V and J calls and the clone size are those of that table, but D and trimming were determined from the DNA. The sample table records 60,000 or so clones; roughly 94% of these occur just once. Around 2% of the sample is held by the ten biggest clonotypes. The donors belonged to the validation cohort of approximately 130 subjects, which was separate from the approximately 680-subject first cohort. The sequence was obtained from a man between 18 and 29 years old in good health and CMV-seronegative. Input material: PBMCs.

For the CDR3, the sequence is CSVDVDYYGYTF. The DNA reads TGCAGCGTTGATGTGGACTACTATGGCTACACCTTC. The V and J genes are TRBV29-1 and TRBJ1-2; a confident D gene designation cannot be given. CDR1 is given as SQVTM and CDR2 as ANQGSEA, both from the germline V gene. Relative to germline, V is 3 bases shorter and J is 3 bases shorter, with 8 bases between their ends. From its cysteine to its phenylalanine, the CDR3 spans 12 amino acids. The read is trimmed to its CDR3 DNA, 36 bases read in frame from base 1.